These 29 T cell receptor beta chains were all obtained from the same sample, sequenced in a study of Ad26.COV2.S vaccination and SARS-CoV-2 variants. The treatment was: 15 to 20 received Ad26.COV2.S at low or high dose, single or two shots; five or six received placebo; per-sample allocation not given. Following the first vaccine or placebo injection, samples were taken on day 63. Measured with immunoSEQ multiplex PCR; TCRdb has only the in-frame clones, and not every one. This sample has about 680,000 clones, with around 92% found just once. This specimen consisted of peripheral blood, obtained in a trial of Ad26.COV2.S vaccine versus placebo. The receptors were sampled from a person aged 18-60 years who received the Ad26.COV2.S COVID-19 vaccine or a placebo.

The rearrangement uses TRBV6-2 or TRBV6-3 and TRBJ1-5; 11 bases agree with TRBD1. J gave up 0 bases and V 6 bases, and 7 bases lay outside the gene matches. This CDR3 has 17 residues. Germline V gene data show CDR1 as MNHEY and CDR2 as SVGEGT. The CDR3 reads CASSPRTGGYSNQPQHF. For the CDR3, the DNA is TGTGCCAGCAGCCCTCGGACAGGGGGCTATAGCAATCAGCCCCAGCATTTT.

The genes are TRBV13 and TRBJ1-6, with 8 bases that match TRBD1. V shed 3 bases, J shed 8 bases, and the junction held 3 bases outside the gene matches. CDR1 is PRHDT and CDR2 is FYEKMQ in the germline V gene (reference sequence). The CDR3 spans 14 residues. CDR3 DNA: TGTGCCAGCAGCTTGGGGACAGGAGATTCACCCCTCCACTTT. Translation: CASSLGTGDSPLHF.

This clone was observed a handful of times. CDR3 sequence reads: CASNKRQGTNTEAFF. CDR3 DNA sequence: TGTGCCAGCAATAAAAGACAGGGTACGAACACTGAAGCTTTCTTT. The chain is built from TRBV25-1 and TRBJ1-1, with TRBD1 matching over 7 bases. The trim removed 7 bases at V and 1 base at J, leaving 9 bases unmatched. Germline lookup yields CDR1 MGHDK and CDR2 SYGVNS. CDR3 length: 15 amino acids.

The chain employs TRBV23-1 and TRBJ1-5; 9 nucleotides agree with TRBD1. TRBV23-1 is filed as an ORF, its function uncertain. Trimming removed 4 bases from V and 7 bases from J; junction bases left unmatched: 17. The CDR3 spans 18 residues. CDR3 amino acids: CASSRPGQGPGVEQPQHF. As DNA, the CDR3 is TGCGCCAGCAGTCGCCCGGGACAGGGACCAGGAGTAGAGCAGCCCCAGCATTTT.

The gene calls are TRBV3-1 (or the pseudogene TRBV3-2) and TRBJ1-2; D is ambiguous. Trimming removed 0 bases from V and 9 bases from J, with 14 bases in between. The CDR3 runs to 14 residues. Germline V gene lookup returns CDR1 LGHDT and CDR2 YNNKEL (reference sequence). The CDR3 DNA reads TGTGCCAGCAGCCAAGACCTGCCCGGACGGCGCTACACCTTC. This encodes CASSQDLPGRRYTF.

This chain links TRBV6-5 with TRBJ1-6; D unclear. Deletions cut 5 bases from V and 3 bases from J, with 8 bases between. Germline CDR1 MNHEY, CDR2 SVGAGI. CDR3 length: 14 amino acids. The CDR3 is CASSLRDYNSPLHF. For the CDR3, the DNA is TGTGCCAGCAGTCTCCGGGACTATAATTCACCCCTCCACTTT.

In this sample, this clone turned up once. The CDR3 DNA sequence: TGCGCCAGCAGCTTGGCCGATAATTCCAAGGTCGGCTACACCTTC. This gives the protein CASSLADNSKVGYTF. The genes are TRBV5-1 and TRBJ1-2; D gene ambiguous. The germline gives CDR1 SGHRS, CDR2 YFSETQ. V was cut by 0 bases and J by 8 bases, with 17 bases left in between. The CDR3 runs to 15 residues.

V usage is TRBV4-1 and J usage is TRBJ1-3, with no clear D. This CDR3 spans 15 amino acids. With 2 bases removed from V and 8 bases from J, the gap between germline ends came to 16 bases. Germline V gene lookup returns CDR1 MGHRA and CDR2 YSYEKL. CDR3 loop: CASSQSQGSQDTIYF. CDR3 bases: TGCGCCAGCAGCCAAAGTCAAGGGTCGCAAGACACCATATATTTT.

V gene TRBV7-2 combines with J gene TRBJ1-1, with TRBD1 matching 7 bases. J lost 3 bases, V lost 1 base, and 5 bases had no gene match. This CDR3 has 15 residues. Germline CDR1 is SGHTA and CDR2 is FQGNSA. The CDR3 spells CASSLGGRGHTEAFF. The CDR3 bases are TGTGCCAGCAGCTTAGGGGGTAGGGGGCACACTGAAGCTTTCTTT.

The chain links TRBV21-1 to TRBJ1-5; the D call TRBD1 from the table was never checked on the DNA. TRBV21-1 corresponds to a pseudogene. The length of the CDR3 is 15 residues. DNA of the CDR3: TGTGCCAGCAGCAAAGGTGGGACAAGCAATCAGCCCCAGCATTTT. It encodes CASSKGGTSNQPQHF.

The CDR3 DNA reads as TGTGCCTGGAGTGCGGGGGGCGCGGGTCAGCCCCAGCATTTT. It yields the protein CAWSAGGAGQPQHF. The J gene is TRBJ1-5, the V gene TRBV30; D might be TRBD1 (6 bases). Germline CDR1 reads GTSNPN; CDR2 reads SVGIG (reference sequence). The CDR3 consists of 14 residues. V was trimmed by 1 base and J by 6 bases, leaving 13 bases between them.

The V and J genes are TRBV29-1 and TRBJ2-7; 9 positions agree with TRBD1. V lost 4 bases to trimming and J lost 0 bases; unmatched junction nucleotides: 7. The CDR3 is 15 residues long. Per germline, CDR1 SQVTM and CDR2 ANQGSEA. CDR3 sequence: CSVAPGQGPSYEQYF. The CDR3 DNA reads as TGCAGCGTTGCCCCGGGACAGGGTCCCTCCTACGAGCAGTACTTC.

The gene calls are TRBV6-5 and TRBJ1-4, with TRBD1 as a possible D gene (6 bases). This CDR3 spans 15 amino acids. Trimming stripped 8 bases from V and 0 bases from J, with 13 bases between. CDR1 and CDR2 (germline): MNHEY, SVGAGI. DNA of the CDR3: TGTGCCAGCGGGCGGGACATCACAACTAATGAAAAACTGTTTTTT. Protein product: CASGRDITTNEKLFF.

In DNA form, the CDR3 reads TGTGCCAGCAGCCCCCCCGGGAACTACGAGCAGTACTTC. Its translation: CASSPPGNYEQYF. The chain joins TRBV5-4 to TRBJ2-7; D perhaps matches TRBD2 (5 bases). The V gene lost 4 bases and the J gene lost 3 bases, with 11 bases spanning the gap. This CDR3 comprises 13 residues. Looked up from germline, CDR1 is SGHNT and CDR2 is YYREEE (reference sequence).

This clone was seen more than once but under ten times. The rearrangement uses TRBV2 and TRBJ2-7; 7 bases agree with TRBD1. The CDR3 runs 14 residues. J gave up 0 bases and V 6 bases, and 5 bases lay outside the gene matches. Looked up from germline, CDR1 is SNHLY and CDR2 is FYNNEI. The CDR3 is CASRDRPISYEQYF. CDR3 in DNA: TGTGCCAGCAGGGACAGGCCGATCTCCTACGAGCAGTACTTC. Drawing the rest from reference TRBV2 and TRBJ2-7, the complete variable domain is EPEVTQTPSHQVTQMGQEVILRCVPISNHLYFYWYRQILGQKVEFLVSFYNNEISEKSEIFDDQFSVERPDGSNFTLKIRSTKLEDSAMYFCASRDRPISYEQYFGPGTRLTVT.

The chain is built from TRBV3-1 (or the pseudogene TRBV3-2) and TRBJ1-1, with D possibly being TRBD1 (6 bases). CDR1 LGHDT and CDR2 YNNKEL come from the germline V gene (reference sequence). This CDR3 has 15 amino acids. With 1 base removed from V and 3 bases from J, the gap between germline ends came to 12 bases. The CDR3 nucleotides read TGTGCCAGCAGCCAAGGTGACAGGTGGGACACTGAAGCTTTCTTT. It yields the protein CASSQGDRWDTEAFF.

This chain uses TRBV2 with TRBJ1-1; D is unclear. CDR3 size: 13 residues. Per germline, CDR1 SNHLY and CDR2 FYNNEI. The ends were cut back, 5 bases at V and 0 bases at J, with 7 bases in the middle. In nucleotides, the CDR3 is TGTGCCAGCAGTTATACCATGAACACTGAAGCTTTCTTT. Amino acid sequence: CASSYTMNTEAFF. The variable domain in full, with the rest retrieved from reference TRBV2 and TRBJ1-1, is EPEVTQTPSHQVTQMGQEVILRCVPISNHLYFYWYRQILGQKVEFLVSFYNNEISEKSEIFDDQFSVERPDGSNFTLKIRSTKLEDSAMYFCASSYTMNTEAFFGQGTRLTVV.

Turning to this clone: Within the sample, other DNA sequences also encode this same CDR3. The genes are TRBV30 and TRBJ1-5, with a weak D call TRBD1 (5 bases). CDR3 length: 13 residues. Germline V gene sequence: CDR1 GTSNPN, CDR2 SVGIG (reference sequence). Trimming stripped 2 bases from V and 5 bases from J, with 10 bases between. CDR3 nucleotide sequence: TGTGCCTGGAGTAGGGGAGGGGATCAGCCCCAGCATTTT. Translation: CAWSRGGDQPQHF.

This rearrangement joins TRBV6-5 to TRBJ2-7; the match to TRBD2 covers 11 bases. Per germline, CDR1 MNHEY and CDR2 SVGAGI. With V trimmed by 2 bases and J by 3 bases, 6 bases remained unmatched. The CDR3 has 16 residues. DNA of the CDR3: TGTGCCAGCAGTTACACTAGCGGGAGAGGCCTCTACGAGCAGTACTTC. It translates to CASSYTSGRGLYEQYF.

CDR3 nucleotides: TGTGCCAGCACCATGGGAGGCGGGCAGACCCAGTACTTC. This codes for CASTMGGGQTQYF. V usage is TRBV7-9 and J usage is TRBJ2-5, with D possibly TRBD2 on 6 matching bases. The CDR3 length is 13 residues. The V gene's germline CDR1 is SEHNR and CDR2 FQNEAQ (reference sequence). V lost 7 bases to trimming and J lost 6 bases, with 15 bases between them.

The chain is built from TRBV15 and TRBJ2-7; D is perhaps TRBD1 (6 bases). Trimming stripped 0 bases from V and 6 bases from J, with 12 bases between. The germline V gene encodes CDR1 LNHNV and CDR2 YYDKDF (reference sequence). The length of the CDR3 is 14 residues. The CDR3 here is CATSRDRDTGEQYF. The CDR3 DNA reads as TGTGCCACCAGCAGAGATCGGGACACGGGCGAGCAGTACTTC.

This rearrangement joins TRBV20-1 to TRBJ2-3; the match to TRBD2 covers 14 bases. The CDR3 has 16 residues. Per the germline V gene, CDR1 is DFQATT and CDR2 is SNEGSKA (reference sequence). The V gene end was trimmed by 3 bases and the J gene end by 4 bases; junction bases not matched to a gene: 6. As DNA, the CDR3 is TGCAGTGCTAGTAAGGGACTAGCGGGAGATGCAGATACGCAGTATTTT. Translation: CSASKGLAGDADTQYF.

CDR3 in amino acids: CASSFLAGGPGADTQYF. Written as DNA, the CDR3 is TGCGCCAGCAGCTTCTTAGCGGGAGGGCCGGGGGCAGATACGCAGTATTTT. This chain uses TRBV5-1 with TRBJ2-3; 11 bases agree with TRBD2. Germline assignment: CDR1 SGHRS and CDR2 YFSETQ. Trimming took 2 bases from V and 4 from J; bases not matched to a gene: 9. The CDR3 length is 17 residues.

Turning to this clone: The sample contains more than one DNA sequence encoding this CDR3. The chain joins TRBV5-4 to TRBJ1-3, with TRBD1 as a possible D gene (5 bases). Trimming removed 0 bases at V and 2 bases at J, with 12 bases between. CDR3 length: 16 amino acids. Germline CDR1 reads SGHNT; CDR2 reads YYREEE (reference sequence). In DNA, the CDR3 is TGTGCCAGCAGCTTGGTCGGGGGATCGGCTGGAAACACCATATATTTT. Its protein product is CASSLVGGSAGNTIYF.

The gene calls are TRBV7-9 and TRBJ2-2; 13 bases match TRBD2. CDR3 length: 17 amino acids. In germline, CDR1 is SEHNR, CDR2 FQNEAQ (reference sequence). Trimming cost V 4 bases and J 4 bases; bases outside gene matches: 6. CDR3 in DNA: TGTGCCAGCAGCTCACTAGCGGGAGGGCCTGGCACCGGGGAGCTGTTTTTT. The encoded protein is CASSSLAGGPGTGELFF.

V usage is TRBV4-2 and J usage is TRBJ2-1; TRBD1 agrees at 8 bases. V shed 0 bases and J 0 bases; nucleotides not matched to a gene: 7. Per the germline V gene, CDR1 is LGHNA and CDR2 is YNFKEQ. CDR3 length: 18 residues. The CDR3 DNA is TGTGCCAGCAGCCAAGAGGGCTGGACAGGGAACTCCTACAATGAGCAGTTCTTC. It codes for CASSQEGWTGNSYNEQFF.

Regarding this clone: Other DNA variants within this sample encode the same CDR3. The chain joins TRBV9 to TRBJ1-1, with D hard to call. Germline-derived CDR1 and CDR2 are SGDLS and YYNGEE. The germline V and J ends were trimmed by 0 bases and 0 bases, with 3 bases remaining between them. This CDR3 has 13 amino acids. CDR3: CASSVALNTEAFF. As DNA, the CDR3 is TGTGCCAGCAGCGTAGCTCTGAACACTGAAGCTTTCTTT.

V is TRBV19 and J is TRBJ1-5; D uncertain. CDR1 and CDR2 (germline): LNHDA, SQIVND (reference sequence). V lost 3 bases, J lost 6 bases, and 9 bases lay in between. The length of the CDR3 is 13 residues. The DNA of the CDR3 is TGTGCCAGTAGTATCCCTGATCGTCAGCCCCAGCATTTT. This gives the protein CASSIPDRQPQHF.

The chain uses TRBV5-1 and TRBJ2-5; D might be TRBD1 (5 bases). The CDR3 sequence is 15 residues long. The germline gives CDR1 SGHRS, CDR2 YFSETQ. Trimming removed 0 bases at V and 5 bases at J, with 14 bases between. The CDR3 region has the DNA TGCGCCAGCAGCTTGGTGGGGAATCCAGGGGAGACCCAGTACTTC. Translated: CASSLVGNPGETQYF.